These T cell receptor beta chains were read from a single sample in a study of cytomegalovirus exposure and HLA in healthy donors. Assay used: immunoSEQ multiplex PCR; TCRdb lists only in-frame clones, some missing. Of 270,000 or so clones in the sample, roughly 90% were seen once. Sequencing was performed on PBMCs. The receptors originated from a man in his forties in good health and CMV-seropositive. Each CDR3 is given with its conserved first and last residue. D genes are given only for firm matches. Clone size, where shown, is once, few, many, or a class for clones that have expanded.

j_call v_call d_call clone_size cdr3_aa cdr3_nt
TRBJ2-7 TRBV18 NA few CASSSGTVTYEQYF TGTGCCAGCTCATCCGGGACTGTTACCTACGAGCAGTACTTC
TRBJ2-7 TRBV2 TRBD2 NA CASSGGGTSEYEQYF TGTGCCAGCAGTGGAGGAGGGACTAGCGAATACGAGCAGTACTTC
TRBJ1-5 TRBV7-8 NA NA CASSLEAFSNQPQHF TGTGCCAGCAGCTTAGAAGCCTTTAGCAATCAGCCCCAGCATTTT
TRBJ2-1 TRBV9 TRBD2 NA CASTPPGGNNEQFF TGTGCCAGCACCCCCCCCGGGGGGAACAATGAGCAGTTCTTC
TRBJ2-7 TRBV7-2 TRBD2 NA CASTRDYRGEQYF TGTGCCAGCACCAGGGACTACCGAGGGGAGCAGTACTTC
TRBJ2-7 TRBV7-9 NA NA CASSLNLGGEQYF TGTGCCAGCAGCTTAAATCTAGGGGGTGAGCAGTACTTC
TRBJ2-1 TRBV28 NA NA CASSLLRRNPYNEQFF TGTGCCAGCAGTTTACTCCGCAGGAACCCTTACAATGAGCAGTTCTTC
TRBJ1-1 TRBV18 NA NA CASSPGSLTTEAFF TGTGCCAGCTCACCAGGGAGTCTCACAACTGAAGCTTTCTTT
TRBJ2-7 TRBV13 NA NA CASSPPGSSYEQYF TGTGCCAGCAGCCCACCGGGTAGCTCCTACGAGCAGTACTTC
TRBJ2-7 TRBV5-8 TRBD2 NA CASSFRLAGPYEQYF TGTGCCAGCAGCTTTCGGCTAGCGGGACCTTACGAGCAGTACTTC
TRBJ2-1 TRBV5-1 TRBD2 NA CASSRLTSGNSNEQFF TGCGCCAGCAGCCGGTTGACTAGCGGGAACTCCAATGAGCAGTTCTTC
TRBJ1-1 TRBV2 NA NA CASSPLPGLNTEAFF TGTGCCAGCAGCCCCCTCCCGGGATTGAACACTGAAGCTTTCTTT
TRBJ1-2 TRBV4-1 TRBD1 NA CASSQDRQGGLGGYTF TGCGCCAGCAGCCAAGATCGTCAGGGGGGCTTAGGGGGCTACACCTTC
TRBJ2-1 TRBV19 TRBD1 NA CASSTVGQPSYNEQFF TGTGCCAGTAGTACCGTGGGACAGCCCTCCTACAATGAGCAGTTCTTC
TRBJ2-7 TRBV7-9 TRBD2 NA CASTPGWGGAEQYF TGTGCCAGCACTCCGGGATGGGGGGGTGCCGAGCAGTACTTC
TRBJ2-7 TRBV19 TRBD2 NA CASSMTSGRAYEQYF TGTGCCAGTAGTATGACTAGCGGGAGGGCCTACGAGCAGTACTTC
TRBJ2-7 TRBV19 NA NA CASRSPLRDKTYEQYF TGTGCCAGTAGGAGCCCCCTCCGGGACAAAACCTACGAGCAGTACTTC
TRBJ2-7 TRBV5-6 TRBD2 NA CASSLIAGGYEQYF TGTGCCAGCAGCTTGATAGCGGGAGGATACGAGCAGTACTTC
TRBJ1-3 TRBV18 NA NA CASSPPLPGAGNTIYF TGTGCCAGCTCACCTCCCCTACCGGGAGCTGGAAACACCATATATTTT
TRBJ1-3 TRBV5-4 NA NA CASSFGGGLRSGNTIYF TGTGCCAGCAGCTTCGGGGGAGGGCTCCGCTCTGGAAACACCATATATTTT
TRBJ2-7 TRBV28 TRBD1 NA CASKTGTAPYEQYF TGTGCCAGCAAGACCGGGACAGCGCCCTACGAGCAGTACTTC
TRBJ2-1 TRBV7-2 NA NA CASSPQGRSYNEQFF TGTGCCAGCAGCCCCCAGGGTAGGTCCTACAATGAGCAGTTCTTC